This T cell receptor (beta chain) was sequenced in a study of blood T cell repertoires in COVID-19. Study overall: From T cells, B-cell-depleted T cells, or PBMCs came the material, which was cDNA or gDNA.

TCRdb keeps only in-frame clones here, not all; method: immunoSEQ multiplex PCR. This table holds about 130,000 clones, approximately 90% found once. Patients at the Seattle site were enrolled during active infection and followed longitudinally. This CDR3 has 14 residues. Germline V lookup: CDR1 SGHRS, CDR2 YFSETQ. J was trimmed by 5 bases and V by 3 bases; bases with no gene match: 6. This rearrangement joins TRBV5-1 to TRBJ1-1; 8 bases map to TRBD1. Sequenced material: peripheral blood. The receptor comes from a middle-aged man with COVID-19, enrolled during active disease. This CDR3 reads CASSSTGVGTEAFF. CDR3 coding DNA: TGCGCCAGCAGCTCGACAGGGGTAGGAACTGAAGCTTTCTTT.